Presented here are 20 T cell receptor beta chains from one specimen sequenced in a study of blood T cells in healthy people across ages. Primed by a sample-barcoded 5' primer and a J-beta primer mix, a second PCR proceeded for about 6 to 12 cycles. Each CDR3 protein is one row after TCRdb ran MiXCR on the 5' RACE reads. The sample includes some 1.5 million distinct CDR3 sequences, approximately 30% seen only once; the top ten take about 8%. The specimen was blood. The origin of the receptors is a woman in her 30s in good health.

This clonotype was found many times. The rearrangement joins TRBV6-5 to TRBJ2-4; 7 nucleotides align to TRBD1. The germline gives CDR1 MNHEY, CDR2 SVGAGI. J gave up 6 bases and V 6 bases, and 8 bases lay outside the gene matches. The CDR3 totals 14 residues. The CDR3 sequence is CASSTTGVINIQYF. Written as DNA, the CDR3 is TGTGCCAGCAGCACCACAGGGGTCATAAACATTCAGTACTTC.

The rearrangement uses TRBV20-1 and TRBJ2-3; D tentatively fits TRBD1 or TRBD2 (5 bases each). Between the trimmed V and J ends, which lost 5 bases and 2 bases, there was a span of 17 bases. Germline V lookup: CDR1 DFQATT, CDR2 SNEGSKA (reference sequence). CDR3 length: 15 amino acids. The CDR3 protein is CSADPGASPTDTQYF. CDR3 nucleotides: TGCAGTGCTGATCCCGGGGCTTCCCCCACAGATACGCAGTATTTT.

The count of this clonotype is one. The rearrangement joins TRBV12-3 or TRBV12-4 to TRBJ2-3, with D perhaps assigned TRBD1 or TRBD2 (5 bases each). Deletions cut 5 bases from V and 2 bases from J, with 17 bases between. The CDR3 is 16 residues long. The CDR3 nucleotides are TGTGCCAGCAGTCCCCGGGACCCAGTGCCCACAGATACGCAGTATTTT. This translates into CASSPRDPVPTDTQYF.

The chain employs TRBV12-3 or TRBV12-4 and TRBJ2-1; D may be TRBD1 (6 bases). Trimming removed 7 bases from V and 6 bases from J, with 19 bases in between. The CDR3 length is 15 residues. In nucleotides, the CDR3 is TGTGCCAGCAACTCAGGGGCAGATCCCTGCAATGAGCAGTTCTTC. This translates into CASNSGADPCNEQFF.

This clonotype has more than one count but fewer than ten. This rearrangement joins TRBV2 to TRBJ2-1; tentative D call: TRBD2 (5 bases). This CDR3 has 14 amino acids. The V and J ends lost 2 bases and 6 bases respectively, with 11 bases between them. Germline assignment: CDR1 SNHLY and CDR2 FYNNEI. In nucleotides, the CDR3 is TGTGCCAGCAGTGAAAGGGAGTTGATCAATGAGCAGTTCTTC. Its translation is CASSERELINEQFF.

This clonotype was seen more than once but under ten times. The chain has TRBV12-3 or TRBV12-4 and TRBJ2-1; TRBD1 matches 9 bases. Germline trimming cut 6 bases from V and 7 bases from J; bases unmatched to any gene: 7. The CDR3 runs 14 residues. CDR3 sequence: CASRLQGASNEQFF. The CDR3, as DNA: TGTGCCAGCAGACTACAGGGGGCCTCTAATGAGCAGTTCTTC.

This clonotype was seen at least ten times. The CDR3 coding sequence is TGCGCCAGCAGCCAAGATTTATCTAGCGCGGTCATTCAGTACTTC. It encodes CASSQDLSSAVIQYF. The chain couples TRBV4-3 to TRBJ2-4, with D maybe TRBD2 (6 bases). The ends were cut back, 0 bases at V and 9 bases at J, with 15 bases in the middle. The germline V gene has CDR1 LGHNA and CDR2 YSLEER. CDR3 length equals 15 residues.

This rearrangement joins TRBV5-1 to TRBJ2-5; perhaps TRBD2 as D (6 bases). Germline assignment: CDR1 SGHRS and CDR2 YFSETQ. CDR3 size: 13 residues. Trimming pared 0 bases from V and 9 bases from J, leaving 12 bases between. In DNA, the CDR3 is TGCGCCAGCAGCTTGGCGGGGGTCAGGGCCCAGTACTTC. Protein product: CASSLAGVRAQYF.

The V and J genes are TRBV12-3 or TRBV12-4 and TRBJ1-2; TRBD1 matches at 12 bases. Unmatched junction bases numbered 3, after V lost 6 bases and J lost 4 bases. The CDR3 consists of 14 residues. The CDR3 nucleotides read TGTGCCAGCAGAGGGACAGGGGGCAGCTATGGCTACACCTTC. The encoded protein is CASRGTGGSYGYTF.

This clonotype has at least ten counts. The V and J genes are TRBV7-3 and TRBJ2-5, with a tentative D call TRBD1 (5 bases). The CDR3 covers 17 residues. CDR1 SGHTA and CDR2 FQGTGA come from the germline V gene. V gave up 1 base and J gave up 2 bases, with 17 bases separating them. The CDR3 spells CASSLSSRGLKQETQYF. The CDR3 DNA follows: TGTGCCAGCAGCTTAAGCTCTAGGGGCCTAAAGCAAGAGACCCAGTACTTC.

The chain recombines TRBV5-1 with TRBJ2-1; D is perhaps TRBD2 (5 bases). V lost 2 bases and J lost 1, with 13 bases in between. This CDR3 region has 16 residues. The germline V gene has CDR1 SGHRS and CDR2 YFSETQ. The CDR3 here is CASSFGGAPSYNEQFF. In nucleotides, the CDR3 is TGCGCCAGCAGCTTTGGAGGAGCCCCTTCCTACAATGAGCAGTTCTTC.

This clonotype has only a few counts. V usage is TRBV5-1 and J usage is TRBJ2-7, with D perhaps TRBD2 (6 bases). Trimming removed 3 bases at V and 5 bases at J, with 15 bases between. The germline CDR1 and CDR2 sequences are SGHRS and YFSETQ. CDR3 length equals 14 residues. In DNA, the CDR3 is TGCGCCAGCAGCTCCGGGAGACCTAGCCACGAGCAGTACTTC. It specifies CASSSGRPSHEQYF.

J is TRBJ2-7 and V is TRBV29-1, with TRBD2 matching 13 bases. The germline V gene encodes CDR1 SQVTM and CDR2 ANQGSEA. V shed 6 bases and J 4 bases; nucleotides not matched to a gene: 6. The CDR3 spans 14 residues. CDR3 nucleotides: TGCAGCGTCAGGCGACTAGCGGGGGGATACGAGCAGTACTTC. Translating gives CSVRRLAGGYEQYF.

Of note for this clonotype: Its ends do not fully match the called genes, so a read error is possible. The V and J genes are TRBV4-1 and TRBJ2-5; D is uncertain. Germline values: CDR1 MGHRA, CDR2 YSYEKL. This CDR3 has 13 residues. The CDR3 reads CASSQGFQVTQYF. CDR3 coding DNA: TGCGCCAGCAGCCAGGGTTTCCAAGTGACCCAGTACTTC.

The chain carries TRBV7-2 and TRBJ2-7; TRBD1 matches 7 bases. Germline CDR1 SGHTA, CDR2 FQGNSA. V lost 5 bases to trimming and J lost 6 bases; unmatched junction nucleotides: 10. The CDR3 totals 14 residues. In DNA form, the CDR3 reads TGTGCCAGCAGCCAAGGGGACAGCCACAGCGAGCAGTACTTC. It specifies CASSQGDSHSEQYF.

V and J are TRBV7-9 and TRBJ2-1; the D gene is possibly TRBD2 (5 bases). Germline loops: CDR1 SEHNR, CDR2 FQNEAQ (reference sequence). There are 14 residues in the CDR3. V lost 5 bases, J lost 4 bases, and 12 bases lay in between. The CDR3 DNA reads TGTGCCAGCAGCCAAGCGGATACATACAATGAGCAGTTCTTC. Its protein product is CASSQADTYNEQFF.

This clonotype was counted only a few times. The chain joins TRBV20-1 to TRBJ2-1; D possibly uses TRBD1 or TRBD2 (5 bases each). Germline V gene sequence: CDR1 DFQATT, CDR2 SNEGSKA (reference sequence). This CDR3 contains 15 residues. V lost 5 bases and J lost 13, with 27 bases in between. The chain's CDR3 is CSAPGAPRRQETQFF. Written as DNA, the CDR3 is TGCAGTGCTCCCGGGGCACCGCGCCGCCAAGAGACCCAGTTCTTC.

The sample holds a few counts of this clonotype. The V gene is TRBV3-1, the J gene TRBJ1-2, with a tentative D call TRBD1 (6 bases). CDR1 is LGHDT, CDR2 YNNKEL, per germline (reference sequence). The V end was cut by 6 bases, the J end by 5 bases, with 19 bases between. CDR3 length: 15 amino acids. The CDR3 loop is CASSRRGKGGYGYTF. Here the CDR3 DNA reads TGTGCCAGCAGTCGAAGAGGCAAGGGGGGATATGGCTACACCTTC. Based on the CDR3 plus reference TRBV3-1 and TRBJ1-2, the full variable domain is DTAVSQTPKYLVTQMGNDKSIKCEQNLGHDTMYWYKQDSKKFLKIMFSYNNKELIINETVPNRFSPKSPDKAHLNLHINSLELGDSAVYFCASSRRGKGGYGYTFGSGTRLTVV.

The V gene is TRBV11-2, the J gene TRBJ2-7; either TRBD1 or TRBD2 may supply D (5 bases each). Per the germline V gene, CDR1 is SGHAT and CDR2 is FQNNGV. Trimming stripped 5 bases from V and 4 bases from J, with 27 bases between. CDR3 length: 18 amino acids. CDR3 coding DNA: TGTGCCAGCAGCCCAGGTGTGGGGACGGATGGACAAGCTTACGAGCAGTACTTC. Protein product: CASSPGVGTDGQAYEQYF.

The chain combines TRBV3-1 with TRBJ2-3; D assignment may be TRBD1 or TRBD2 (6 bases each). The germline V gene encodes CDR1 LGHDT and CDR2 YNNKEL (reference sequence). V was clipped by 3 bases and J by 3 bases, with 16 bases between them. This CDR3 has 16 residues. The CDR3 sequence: CASSHTTRGDTDTQYF. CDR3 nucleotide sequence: TGTGCCAGCAGCCACACGACTAGGGGGGATACAGATACGCAGTATTTT.